This TCR beta chain was obtained from a study of T cell repertoires in cytomegalovirus infection. Turning to the study itself: Public signatures in TCR beta pointed to CMV infection and matching HLA type. The study, taken as a whole, reports: In two of eight donors, the top clonotype was HLA-C-restricted CMV-specific. Carriage of CMV together with the relevant HLA was identifiable through cumulative public TCR beta family frequency.

In TCRdb, the reads were re-called with MiXCR into one record per CDR3 protein. The sample has 100,000 or so distinct CDR3 sequences, roughly a quarter seen once; the top ten hold about two fifths. This clonotype was recorded a few times. Its antigen is as yet unknown. This TCR was sampled from a human donor in good health (CMV status not recorded). Some clones in this sample may be carry-over from other donors' samples. The specimen sequenced was CD8+ T cells from PBMCs.

CDR3 residues: CASSWTSGSGETQYF. The DNA for the CDR3 is TGTGCCAGCAGCTGGACTAGCGGGAGCGGAGAGACCCAGTACTTC. The rearrangement uses TRBV7-9 and TRBJ2-5; 13 positions match TRBD2. The V segment lost 4 bases and the J segment 4 bases; nucleotides outside the gene matches: 3. From germline, CDR1 is SEHNR and CDR2 FQNEAQ (reference sequence). The length of the CDR3 is 15 residues. Filled out from reference TRBV7-9 and TRBJ2-5, the complete variable domain reads DTGVSQNPRHKITKRGQNVTFRCDPISEHNRLYWYRQTLGQGPEFLTYFQNEAQLEKSRLLSDRFSAERPKGSFSTLEIQRTEQGDSAMYLCASSWTSGSGETQYFGPGTRLLVL.